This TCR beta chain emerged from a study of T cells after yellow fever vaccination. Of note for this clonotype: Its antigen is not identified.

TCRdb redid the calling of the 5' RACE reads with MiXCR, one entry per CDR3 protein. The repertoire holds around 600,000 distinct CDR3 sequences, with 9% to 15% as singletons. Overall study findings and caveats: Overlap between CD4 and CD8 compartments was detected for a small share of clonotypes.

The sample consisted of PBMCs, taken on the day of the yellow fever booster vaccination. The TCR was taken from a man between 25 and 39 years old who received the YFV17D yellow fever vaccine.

The CDR3 loop reads CSVEVGGGLLHF. The CDR3 nucleotides read TGCAGCGTTGAAGTTGGGGGGGGCCTCCTCCACTTT. This chain joins TRBV29-1 and TRBJ1-6, with D perhaps TRBD1 (6 bases). The germline gives CDR1 SQVTM, CDR2 ANQGSEA. The CDR3 is 12 amino acids. The V end was cut by 1 base, the J end by 15 bases, with 13 bases between.